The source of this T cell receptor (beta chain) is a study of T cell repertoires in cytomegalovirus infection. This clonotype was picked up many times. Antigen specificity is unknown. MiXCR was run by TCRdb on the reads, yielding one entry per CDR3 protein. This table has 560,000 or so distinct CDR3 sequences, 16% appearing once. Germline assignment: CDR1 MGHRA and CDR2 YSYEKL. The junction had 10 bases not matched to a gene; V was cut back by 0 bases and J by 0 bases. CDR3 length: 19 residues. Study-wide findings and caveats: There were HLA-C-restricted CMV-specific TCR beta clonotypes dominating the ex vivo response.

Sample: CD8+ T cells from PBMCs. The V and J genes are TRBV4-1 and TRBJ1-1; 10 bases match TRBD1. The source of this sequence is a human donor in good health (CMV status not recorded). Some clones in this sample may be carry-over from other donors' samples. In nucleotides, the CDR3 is TGCGCCAGCAGCCAAGACGGGTTGGGGACAGGGGACATGAACACTGAAGCTTTCTTT. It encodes CASSQDGLGTGDMNTEAFF.